Listed below are T cell receptor beta chains from one sample, sequenced in a study of PD-L1 blockade in urothelial cancer. Using immunoSEQ multiplex PCR, the repertoire was profiled, and TCRdb retains in-frame clones only, with some absent. This table has about 74,000 clones, about nine tenths appearing once. Specimen: PBMCs, collected around atezolizumab (anti-PD-L1) treatment. The receptors derive from a man aged 65-85 years with urothelial cancer. CDR3s include the opening cysteine and the closing phenylalanine or tryptophan. A D gene is named only where the DNA matches it firmly. Rows may omit the clone size; those that give it use once, few, many or a size class.

D,J,V,size,DNA,CDR3
TRBD2,TRBJ2-1,TRBV4-2,.,TGTGCCAGCAGCCAAGAAGGAGCGGGAGCCTACAATGAGCAGTTCTTC,CASSQEGAGAYNEQFF
TRBD1,TRBJ2-6,TRBV2,.,TGTGCCAGCAGTTCCGGGACAGGGACTGGGGCCAACGTCCTGACTTTC,CASSSGTGTGANVLTF
TRBD1,TRBJ1-5,TRBV5-8,.,TGTGCCAGCAGCTTGGGGGACAGGGATAATCAGCCCCAGCATTTT,CASSLGDRDNQPQHF
TRBD2,TRBJ2-7,TRBV5-6,.,TGTGCCAGCAGCAGACTAGCGGGAGTACCCGAGCAGTACTTC,CASSRLAGVPEQYF
TRBD2,TRBJ2-6,TRBV2,.,TGTGCCAGCGGGACTGCTAGCGGACGGGCCAACGTCCTGACTTTC,CASGTASGRANVLTF
TRBD1,TRBJ2-7,TRBV25-1,.,TGTGCCAGCAGAGACAGGGAGTCCTACGAGCAGTACTTC,CASRDRESYEQYF
.,TRBJ1-1,TRBV30,.,TGTGCCTGGAGAGACAGACTGAACACTGAAGCTTTCTTT,CAWRDRLNTEAFF
.,TRBJ1-4,TRBV28,.,TGTGCCAGCAGTACAGGGCAGGGCGAAAAACTGTTTTTT,CASSTGQGEKLFF
.,TRBJ2-7,TRBV28,.,TGTGCCAGCAGTTCCGGGACAATGGGGTCCTACGAGCAGTACTTC,CASSSGTMGSYEQYF
.,TRBJ2-3,TRBV19,.,TGTGCCAGACCTACTCTAGGTTCAGATACGCAGTATTTT,CARPTLGSDTQYF
TRBD2,TRBJ2-7,TRBV18,.,TGTGCCAGCTCACTTCGGACTAGCGGGAGGAGTCTAAGCTACGAGCAGTACTTC,CASSLRTSGRSLSYEQYF
.,TRBJ2-7,TRBV19,.,TGTGCCAGTAGTATAGGGCTTGAATCCTACGAGCAGTACTTC,CASSIGLESYEQYF
TRBD1,TRBJ1-2,TRBV14,.,TGTGCCAGCAGCCGCCCGGGACAGGGGGGGAACTATGGCTACACCTTC,CASSRPGQGGNYGYTF
TRBD1,TRBJ2-7,TRBV18,.,TGTGCCAGCTCACCTGGACAGGGGCCTTCCGAGCAGTACTTC,CASSPGQGPSEQYF
TRBD1,TRBJ2-1,TRBV9,few,TGTGCCAGCGCCGACAGGGCCAATGAGCAGTTCTTC,CASADRANEQFF
TRBD2,TRBJ2-3,TRBV7-9,.,TGTGCCAGCAGCCCCGGAGGGAGCGGGAGGGCCTTGGATACGCAGTATTTT,CASSPGGSGRALDTQYF
TRBD1,TRBJ2-2,TRBV30,.,TGTGCCTGGAGGAGGATCGGACAGGGGAACACCGGGGAGCTGTTTTTT,CAWRRIGQGNTGELFF
TRBD1,TRBJ1-3,TRBV6-5,.,TGTGCCAGCAGTCCCACTCTACAGGGGACCATATATTTT,CASSPTLQGTIYF
.,TRBJ2-7,TRBV27,.,TGTGCCAGCAGTCCGCTGACAACCTACGAGCAGTACTTC,CASSPLTTYEQYF
.,TRBJ2-5,TRBV10-3,.,TGTGCCATCGGCGGGGAGCCAGAGACCCAGTACTTC,CAIGGEPETQYF
TRBD1,TRBJ1-3,TRBV18,.,TGTGCCAGCTCCCCACCTAGGACAGGGGGATCTGGAAACACCATATATTTT,CASSPPRTGGSGNTIYF
.,TRBJ2-3,TRBV28,.,TGTGCCAGCAGTTTATTAGGGGGTACAGATACGCAGTATTTT,CASSLLGGTDTQYF
.,TRBJ2-7,TRBV4-1,.,TGCGCCAGCAGCCCTGAGGGGGGGTGGCACGAGCAGTACTTC,CASSPEGGWHEQYF
TRBD1,TRBJ1-4,TRBV27,.,TGTGCCAGCAGGGACGCCCGGACAGGGGGCAAAAAACTGTTTTTT,CASRDARTGGKKLFF
TRBD1,TRBJ2-2,TRBV19,.,TGTGCCAGTAGGGACAGGGGGAACACCGGGGAGCTGTTTTTT,CASRDRGNTGELFF
TRBD1,TRBJ1-5,TRBV29-1,.,TGCAGCGTGTCTGGGACAGGCAGCAATCAGCCCCAGCATTTT,CSVSGTGSNQPQHF
.,TRBJ2-1,TRBV20-1,.,TGCAGTGTACCCAGGGGTGAAGAGCAGTTCTTC,CSVPRGEEQFF
TRBD1,TRBJ2-7,TRBV6-6,.,TGTGCCAGCAGCACCGGGACAGGGGGGTACGAGCAGTACTTC,CASSTGTGGYEQYF
.,TRBJ2-3,TRBV5-1,.,TGCGCCAGCAGCTTAGGACAGTCCACAGATACGCAGTATTTT,CASSLGQSTDTQYF
TRBD2,TRBJ2-3,TRBV11-1,.,TGTGCCAGCAGCCCGGGACTAGCACGTAGCACAGATACGCAGTATTTT,CASSPGLARSTDTQYF
TRBD1,TRBJ1-3,TRBV4-1,.,TGCGCCAGCAGCCACTCTCCACCGACAGGGGGCATTTCTGGAAACACCATATATTTT,CASSHSPPTGGISGNTIYF
.,TRBJ2-7,TRBV18,.,TGTGCCAGCTCAGTGACAGGAAAGACCTACGAGCAGTACTTC,CASSVTGKTYEQYF
TRBD2,TRBJ2-1,TRBV11-2,.,TGTGCCAGCAGCTTAAGGGCTAGCGGGACACCCTACAATGAGCAGTTCTTC,CASSLRASGTPYNEQFF
.,TRBJ2-2,TRBV23-1,once,TGCGCCAGCAGTCATGTGACAGGTACGAACACCGGGGAGCTGTTTTTT,CASSHVTGTNTGELFF
TRBD2,TRBJ2-1,TRBV19,.,TGTGCCAGTAGAAAAGCCCCGGGGGGGCAGTTCTTC,CASRKAPGGQFF
TRBD2,TRBJ2-3,TRBV7-2,.,TGTGCCAGCAGCCAACTGGGTAGCGGGAGCACAGATACGCAGTATTTT,CASSQLGSGSTDTQYF
.,TRBJ2-7,TRBV5-1,.,TGCGCCAGCAGCGGATCGGGGAAGAACTACGAGCAGTACTTC,CASSGSGKNYEQYF
TRBD1,TRBJ1-2,TRBV6-5,.,TGTGCCAGCAGAGGGACAGGGGGCGGCTATGGCTACACCTTC,CASRGTGGGYGYTF
.,TRBJ1-5,TRBV7-9,.,TGTGCCAGCAGCTCAGAAGGGGGGCCCCAGCATTTT,CASSSEGGPQHF
.,TRBJ2-2,TRBV5-4,.,TGTGCCAGCAGCTTGGAAGCAACCGGGGAGCTGTTTTTT,CASSLEATGELFF
.,TRBJ2-3,TRBV27,.,TGTGCCAGCAGTTTTAGTCTTGATACGCAGTATTTT,CASSFSLDTQYF
.,TRBJ2-5,TRBV5-6,.,TGTGCCAGCAGCTTCCAGGGGTCAGGGAAAGAGACCCAGTACTTC,CASSFQGSGKETQYF
TRBD1,TRBJ1-1,TRBV30,.,TGTGCCTGGAGAATAATAGGAGGGGGCAACACTGAAGCTTTCTTT,CAWRIIGGGNTEAFF
.,TRBJ2-7,TRBV9,.,TGTGCCAGCAGCGTAGATGAGGCGTCCTACGAGCAGTACTTC,CASSVDEASYEQYF
.,TRBJ2-1,TRBV5-1,.,TGCGCCAGCGTCCGGGATTCCTACAATGAGCAGTTCTTC,CASVRDSYNEQFF
TRBD2,TRBJ2-1,TRBV5-1,.,TGCGCCAGCAGCTTGGTCCTCACCGGGACTAGCGGTAACAATGAGCAGTTCTTC,CASSLVLTGTSGNNEQFF
.,TRBJ1-1,TRBV9,.,TGTGCCAGCAGCGTAGTGTCAGGGTTGAACACTGAAGCTTTCTTT,CASSVVSGLNTEAFF
TRBD1,TRBJ2-5,TRBV19,.,TGTGCCAGTAGGGCGACAGGGGCGGCGGAGACCCAGTACTTC,CASRATGAAETQYF